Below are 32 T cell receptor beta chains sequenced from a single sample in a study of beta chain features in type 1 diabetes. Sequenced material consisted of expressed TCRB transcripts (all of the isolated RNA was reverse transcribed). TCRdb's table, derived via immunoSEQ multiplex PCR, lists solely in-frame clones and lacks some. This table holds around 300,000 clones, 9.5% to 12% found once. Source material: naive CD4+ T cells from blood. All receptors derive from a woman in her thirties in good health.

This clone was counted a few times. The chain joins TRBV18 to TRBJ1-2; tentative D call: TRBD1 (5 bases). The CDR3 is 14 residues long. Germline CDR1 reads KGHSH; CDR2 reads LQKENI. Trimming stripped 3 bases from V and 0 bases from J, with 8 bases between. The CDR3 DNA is TGTGCCAGCTCACCGACAGAAGCTAACTATGGCTACACCTTC. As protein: CASSPTEANYGYTF.

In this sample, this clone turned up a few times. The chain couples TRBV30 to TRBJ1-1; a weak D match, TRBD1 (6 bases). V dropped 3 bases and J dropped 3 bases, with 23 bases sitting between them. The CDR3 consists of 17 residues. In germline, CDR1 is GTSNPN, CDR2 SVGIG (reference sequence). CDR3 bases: TGTGCCTGGAGCGGTGATATGCAGGGACACTTAGACACTGAAGCTTTCTTT. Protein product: CAWSGDMQGHLDTEAFF. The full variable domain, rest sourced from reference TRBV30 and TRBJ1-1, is SQTIHQWPATLVQPVGSPLSLECTVEGTSNPNLYWYRQAAGRGLQLLFYSVGIGQISSEVPQNLSASRPQDRQFILSSKKLLLSDSGFYLCAWSGDMQGHLDTEAFFGQGTRLTVV.

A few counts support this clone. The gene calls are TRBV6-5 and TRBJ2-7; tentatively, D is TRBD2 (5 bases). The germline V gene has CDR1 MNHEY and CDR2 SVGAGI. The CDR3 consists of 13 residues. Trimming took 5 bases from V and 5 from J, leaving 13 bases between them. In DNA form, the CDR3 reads TGTGCCAGCAGTACAACTAGAGTCCACGAGCAGTACTTC. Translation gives CASSTTRVHEQYF.

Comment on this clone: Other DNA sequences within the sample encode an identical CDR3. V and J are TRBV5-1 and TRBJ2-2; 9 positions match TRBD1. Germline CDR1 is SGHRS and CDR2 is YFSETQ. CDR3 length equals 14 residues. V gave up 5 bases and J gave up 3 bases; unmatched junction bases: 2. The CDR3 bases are TGCGCCAGCAGTCGGACAGGGGACACCGGGGAGCTGTTTTTT. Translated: CASSRTGDTGELFF.

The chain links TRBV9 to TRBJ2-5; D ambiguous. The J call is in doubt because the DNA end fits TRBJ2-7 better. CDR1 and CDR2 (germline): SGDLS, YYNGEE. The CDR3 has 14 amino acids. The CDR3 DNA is TGTGCCAGCAGCGTCCACTCAGGCCCCTACGAGCAGTACTTC. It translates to CASSVHSGPYEQYF.

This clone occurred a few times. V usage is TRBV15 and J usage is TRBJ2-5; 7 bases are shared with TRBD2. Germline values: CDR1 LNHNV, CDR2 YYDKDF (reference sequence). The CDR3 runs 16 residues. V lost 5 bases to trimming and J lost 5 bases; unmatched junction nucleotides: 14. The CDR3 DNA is TGTGCCACCAGCCCACGGGGAGGGGCGATCTTGGAGACCCAGTACTTC. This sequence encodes CATSPRGGAILETQYF.

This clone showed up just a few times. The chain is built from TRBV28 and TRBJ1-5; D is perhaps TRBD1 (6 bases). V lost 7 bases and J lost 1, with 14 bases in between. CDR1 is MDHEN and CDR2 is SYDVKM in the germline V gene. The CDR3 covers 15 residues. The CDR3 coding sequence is TGTGCCAGCAACCCCGGGGGGCAGAGCAATCAGCCCCAGCATTTT. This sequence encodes CASNPGGQSNQPQHF.

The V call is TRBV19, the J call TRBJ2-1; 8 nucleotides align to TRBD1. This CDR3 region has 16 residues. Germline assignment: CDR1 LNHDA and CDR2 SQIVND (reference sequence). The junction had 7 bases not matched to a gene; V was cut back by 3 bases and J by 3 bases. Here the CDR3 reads CASSMLRQGNYNEQFF. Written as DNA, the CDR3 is TGTGCCAGTAGTATGCTGCGACAGGGGAACTACAATGAGCAGTTCTTC.

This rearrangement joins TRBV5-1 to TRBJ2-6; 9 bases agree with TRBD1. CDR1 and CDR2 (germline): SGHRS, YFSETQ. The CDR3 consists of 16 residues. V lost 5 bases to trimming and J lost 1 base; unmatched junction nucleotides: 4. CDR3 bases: TGCGCCAGCAGGGGACAGGGACGTTCTGGGGCCAACGTCCTGACTTTC. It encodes CASRGQGRSGANVLTF.

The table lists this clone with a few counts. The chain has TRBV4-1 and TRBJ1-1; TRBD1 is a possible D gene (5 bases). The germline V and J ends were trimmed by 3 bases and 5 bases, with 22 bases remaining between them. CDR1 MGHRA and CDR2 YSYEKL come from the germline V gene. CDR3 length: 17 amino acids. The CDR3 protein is CASSHPIGGEYSTEAFF. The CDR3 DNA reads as TGCGCCAGCAGCCACCCGATCGGAGGGGAATATTCGACTGAAGCTTTCTTT.

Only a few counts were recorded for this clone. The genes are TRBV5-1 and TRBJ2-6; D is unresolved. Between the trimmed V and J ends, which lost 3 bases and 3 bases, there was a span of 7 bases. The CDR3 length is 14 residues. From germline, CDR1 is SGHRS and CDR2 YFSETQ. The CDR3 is CASSWAGGANVLTF. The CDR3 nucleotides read TGCGCCAGCAGCTGGGCTGGTGGGGCCAACGTCCTGACTTTC.

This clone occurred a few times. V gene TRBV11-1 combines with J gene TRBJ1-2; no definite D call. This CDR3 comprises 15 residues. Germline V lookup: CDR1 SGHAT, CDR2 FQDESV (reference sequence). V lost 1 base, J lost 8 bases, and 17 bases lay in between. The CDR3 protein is CASSLERTATGGYTF. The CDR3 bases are TGTGCCAGCAGCTTAGAGAGAACAGCCACGGGAGGCTACACCTTC.

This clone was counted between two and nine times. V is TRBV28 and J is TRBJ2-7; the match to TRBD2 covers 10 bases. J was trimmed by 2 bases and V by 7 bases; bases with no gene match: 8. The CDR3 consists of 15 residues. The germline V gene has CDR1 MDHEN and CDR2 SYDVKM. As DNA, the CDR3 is TGTGCCAGCACCGACTCAGCGGGAGGGCCCTACGAGCAGTACTTC. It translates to CASTDSAGGPYEQYF.

The CDR3 loop is CASSYRLAGENEQFF. CDR3 bases: TGTGCCAGCAGCTACAGACTAGCGGGAGAGAATGAGCAGTTCTTC. The chain has TRBV7-2 and TRBJ2-1; 12 bases fit TRBD2. This CDR3 spans 15 amino acids. The V gene's germline CDR1 is SGHTA and CDR2 FQGNSA. Trimming at V came to 4 bases and at J to 7 bases, leaving 5 bases not matched to a gene.

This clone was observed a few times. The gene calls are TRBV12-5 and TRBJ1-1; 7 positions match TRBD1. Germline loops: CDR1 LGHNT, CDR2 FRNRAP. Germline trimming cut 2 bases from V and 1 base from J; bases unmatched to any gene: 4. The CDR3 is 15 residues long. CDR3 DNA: TGTGCTAGTGGTTTGACCGGGACAGAGAACACTGAAGCTTTCTTT. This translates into CASGLTGTENTEAFF.

For the CDR3, the DNA is TGTGCCAGCAGCTTACCTGCTGGGGGGTCTTCAGATACGCAGTATTTT. Encoded protein: CASSLPAGGSSDTQYF. The chain couples TRBV7-2 to TRBJ2-3; D is perhaps TRBD2 (6 bases). Germline values: CDR1 SGHTA, CDR2 FQGNSA. Trimming left V 2 bases short and J 4 bases short, with 16 bases between. This CDR3 comprises 16 residues.

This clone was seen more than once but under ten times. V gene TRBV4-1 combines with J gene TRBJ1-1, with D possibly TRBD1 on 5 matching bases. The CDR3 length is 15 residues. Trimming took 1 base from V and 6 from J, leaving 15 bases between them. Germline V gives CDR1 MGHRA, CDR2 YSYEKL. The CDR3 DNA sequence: TGCGCCAGCAGCCAAGGGTGGGGTGGAGGGGCTGAAGCTTTCTTT. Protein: CASSQGWGGGAEAFF.

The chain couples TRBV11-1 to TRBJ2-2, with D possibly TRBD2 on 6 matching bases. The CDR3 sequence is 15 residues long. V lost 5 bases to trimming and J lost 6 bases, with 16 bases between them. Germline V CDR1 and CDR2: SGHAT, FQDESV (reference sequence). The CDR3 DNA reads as TGTGCCAGCAGCCCATTGCGGGCTAGCGCCGGGGAGCTGTTTTTT. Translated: CASSPLRASAGELFF.

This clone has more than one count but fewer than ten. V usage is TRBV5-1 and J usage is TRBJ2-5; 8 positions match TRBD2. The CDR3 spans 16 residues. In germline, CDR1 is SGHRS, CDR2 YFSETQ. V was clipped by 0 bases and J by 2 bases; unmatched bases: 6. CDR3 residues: CASSLGLAGLQETQYF. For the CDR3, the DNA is TGCGCCAGCAGCTTGGGTCTAGCGGGCCTGCAAGAGACCCAGTACTTC.

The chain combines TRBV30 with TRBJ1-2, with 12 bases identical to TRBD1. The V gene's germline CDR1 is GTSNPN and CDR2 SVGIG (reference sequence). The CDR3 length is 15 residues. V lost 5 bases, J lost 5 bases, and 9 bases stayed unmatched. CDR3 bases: TGTGCCTGGTTTCTTGGGACAGGGGGCGCGTATGGCTACACCTTC. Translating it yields CAWFLGTGGAYGYTF.

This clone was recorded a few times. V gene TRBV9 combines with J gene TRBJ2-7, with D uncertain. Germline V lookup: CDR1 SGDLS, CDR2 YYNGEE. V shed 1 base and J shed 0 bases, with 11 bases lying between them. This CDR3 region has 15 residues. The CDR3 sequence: CASSVLLPSSYEQYF. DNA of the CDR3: TGTGCCAGCAGCGTATTACTACCGAGCTCCTACGAGCAGTACTTC.

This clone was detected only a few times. CDR3 nucleotides: TGTGCCAGCTCACCACTGGGGCTCACTGAAGCTTTCTTT. The encoded protein is CASSPLGLTEAFF. The chain has TRBV18 and TRBJ1-1; TRBD1 is a possible D gene (5 bases). The CDR3 extends over 13 amino acids. Trimming cost V 1 base and J 4 bases, with 7 bases left between them. Germline V lookup: CDR1 KGHSH, CDR2 LQKENI.

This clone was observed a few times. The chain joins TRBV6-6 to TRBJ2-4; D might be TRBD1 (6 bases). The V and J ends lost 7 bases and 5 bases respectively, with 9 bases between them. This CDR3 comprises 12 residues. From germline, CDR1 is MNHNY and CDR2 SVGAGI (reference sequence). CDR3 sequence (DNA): TGTGCCAGCAAGGACAGTCAAAACATTCAGTACTTC. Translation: CASKDSQNIQYF.

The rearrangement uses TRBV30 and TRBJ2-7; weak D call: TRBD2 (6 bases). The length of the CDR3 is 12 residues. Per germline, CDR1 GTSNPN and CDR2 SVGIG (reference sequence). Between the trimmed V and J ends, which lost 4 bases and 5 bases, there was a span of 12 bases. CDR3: CAWTMGGDEQYF. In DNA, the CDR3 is TGTGCCTGGACAATGGGGGGAGACGAGCAGTACTTC.

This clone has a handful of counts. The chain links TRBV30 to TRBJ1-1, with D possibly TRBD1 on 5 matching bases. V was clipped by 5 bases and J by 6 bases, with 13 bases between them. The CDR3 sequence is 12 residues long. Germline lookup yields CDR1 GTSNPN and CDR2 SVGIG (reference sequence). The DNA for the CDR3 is TGTGCCTGGGGCCTTGGGGGGGCTGAAGCTTTCTTT. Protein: CAWGLGGAEAFF.

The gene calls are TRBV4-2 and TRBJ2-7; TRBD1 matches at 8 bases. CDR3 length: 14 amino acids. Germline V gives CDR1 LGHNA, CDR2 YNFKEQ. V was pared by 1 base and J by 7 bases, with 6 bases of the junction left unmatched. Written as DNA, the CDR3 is TGTGCCAGCAGCCAAGGTCAGGGGGCTGAGGAGCAGTACTTC. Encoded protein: CASSQGQGAEEQYF.

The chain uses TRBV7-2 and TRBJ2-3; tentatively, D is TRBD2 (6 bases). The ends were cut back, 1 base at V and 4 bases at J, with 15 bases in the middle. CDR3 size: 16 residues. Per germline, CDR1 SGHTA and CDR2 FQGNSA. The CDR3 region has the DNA TGTGCCAGCAGCTTAGGTAGCGGAACTACCGCAGATACGCAGTATTTT. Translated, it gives CASSLGSGTTADTQYF.

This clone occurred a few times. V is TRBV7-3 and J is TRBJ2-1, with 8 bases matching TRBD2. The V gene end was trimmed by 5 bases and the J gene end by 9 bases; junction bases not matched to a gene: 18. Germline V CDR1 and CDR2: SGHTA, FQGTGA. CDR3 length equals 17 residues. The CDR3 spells CASSPRTSLGSMGEQFF. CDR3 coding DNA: TGTGCCAGCAGCCCCAGGACTAGCTTGGGATCAATGGGTGAGCAGTTCTTC.

The CDR3 here is CASSLLSVTDTQYF. The CDR3 DNA sequence: TGTGCCAGCAGCTTACTTTCGGTCACAGATACGCAGTATTTT. The rearrangement joins TRBV7-9 to TRBJ2-3; no clear D gene. This CDR3 contains 14 residues. Between the trimmed V and J ends, which lost 2 bases and 2 bases, there was a span of 8 bases. Germline-derived CDR1 and CDR2 are SEHNR and FQNEAQ (reference sequence).

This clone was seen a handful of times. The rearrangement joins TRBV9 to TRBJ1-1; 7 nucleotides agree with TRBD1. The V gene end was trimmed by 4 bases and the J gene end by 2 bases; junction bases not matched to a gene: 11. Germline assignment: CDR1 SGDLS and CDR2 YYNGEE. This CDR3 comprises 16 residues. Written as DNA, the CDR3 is TGTGCCAGCAGCCAATCCCGCCAGGGGGGCAACACTGAAGCTTTCTTT. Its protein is CASSQSRQGGNTEAFF.

The CDR3 region has the DNA TGTGCCAGCAGCTTCATCGCAGGGGGGAACACCGGGGAGCTGTTTTTT. As protein: CASSFIAGGNTGELFF. The rearrangement uses TRBV7-2 and TRBJ2-2, with 7 bases lining up with TRBD1. Germline V gene lookup returns CDR1 SGHTA and CDR2 FQGNSA. The V segment lost 3 bases and the J segment 1 base; nucleotides outside the gene matches: 5. The CDR3 has 16 residues.

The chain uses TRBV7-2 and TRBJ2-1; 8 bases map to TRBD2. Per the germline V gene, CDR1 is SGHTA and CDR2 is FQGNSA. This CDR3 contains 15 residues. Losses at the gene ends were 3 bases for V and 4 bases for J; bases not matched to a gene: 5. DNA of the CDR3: TGTGCCAGCAGCTTTGCGGGAGGCACTTACAATGAGCAGTTCTTC. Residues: CASSFAGGTYNEQFF.